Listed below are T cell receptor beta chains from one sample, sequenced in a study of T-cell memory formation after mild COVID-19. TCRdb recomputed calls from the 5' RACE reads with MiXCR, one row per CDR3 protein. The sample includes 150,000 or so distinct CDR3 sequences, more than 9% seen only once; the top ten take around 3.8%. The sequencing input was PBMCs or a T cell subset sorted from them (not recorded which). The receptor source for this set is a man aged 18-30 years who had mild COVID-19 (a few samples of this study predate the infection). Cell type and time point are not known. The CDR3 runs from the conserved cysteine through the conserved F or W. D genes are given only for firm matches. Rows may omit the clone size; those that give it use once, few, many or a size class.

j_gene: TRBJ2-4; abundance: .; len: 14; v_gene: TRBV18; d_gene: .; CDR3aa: CASSAVEGTNIQYF; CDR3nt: TGTGCCAGCTCAGCTGTGGAGGGGACCAACATTCAGTACTTC
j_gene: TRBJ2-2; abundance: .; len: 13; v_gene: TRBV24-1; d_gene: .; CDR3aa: CATRRQGGGELFF; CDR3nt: TGTGCCACCAGGAGGCAGGGGGGCGGGGAGCTGTTTTTT
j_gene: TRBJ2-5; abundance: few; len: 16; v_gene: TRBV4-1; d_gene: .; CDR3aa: CASSQDVGAGQETQYF; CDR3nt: TGCGCCAGCAGCCAAGATGTAGGGGCAGGACAAGAGACCCAGTACTTC
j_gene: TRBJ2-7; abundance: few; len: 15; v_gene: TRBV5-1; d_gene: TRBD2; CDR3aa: CASSLKRGALYEQYF; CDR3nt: TGCGCCAGCAGCTTGAAGCGGGGGGCCCTCTACGAGCAGTACTTC
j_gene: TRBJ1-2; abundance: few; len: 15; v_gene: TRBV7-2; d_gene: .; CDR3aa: CASSLPQRRHFGYTF; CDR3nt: TGTGCCAGCAGCTTACCACAACGTCGACACTTTGGCTACACCTTC
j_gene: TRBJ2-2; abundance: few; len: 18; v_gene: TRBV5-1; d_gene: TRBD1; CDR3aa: CASSRRDRGQTNTGELFF; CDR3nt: TGCGCCAGCAGCCGCCGGGACAGGGGGCAGACGAACACCGGGGAGCTGTTTTTT
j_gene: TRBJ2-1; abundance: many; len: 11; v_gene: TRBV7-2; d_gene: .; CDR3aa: CASSFAIEQFF; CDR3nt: TGTGCCAGCAGCTTCGCAATCGAGCAGTTCTTC
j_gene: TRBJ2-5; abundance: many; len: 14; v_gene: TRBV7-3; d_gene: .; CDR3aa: CASSPEPSQETQYF; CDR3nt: TGTGCCAGCAGCCCCGAGCCCTCCCAAGAGACCCAGTACTTC
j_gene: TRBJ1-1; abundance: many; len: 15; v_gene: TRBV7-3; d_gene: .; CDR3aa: CASSLQGSMNTEAFF; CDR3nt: TGTGCCAGCAGCTTACAGGGCAGCATGAACACTGAAGCTTTCTTT
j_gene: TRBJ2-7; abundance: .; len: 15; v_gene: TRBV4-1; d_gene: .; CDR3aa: CASSREQVPNYEQYF; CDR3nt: TGCGCCAGCAGCCGAGAACAGGTGCCTAACTACGAGCAGTACTTC
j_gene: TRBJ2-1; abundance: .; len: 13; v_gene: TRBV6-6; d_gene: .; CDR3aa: CASSSISRVEQFF; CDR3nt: TGTGCCAGCAGTTCCATTTCAAGGGTGGAGCAGTTCTTC
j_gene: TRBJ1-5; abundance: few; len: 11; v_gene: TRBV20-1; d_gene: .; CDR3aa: CSATRGQPQHF; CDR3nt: TGCAGTGCTACTCGGGGTCAGCCCCAGCATTTT
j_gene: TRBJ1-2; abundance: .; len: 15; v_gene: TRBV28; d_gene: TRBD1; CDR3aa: CASGGGRGRNYGYTF; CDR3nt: TGTGCCAGCGGGGGGGGCAGGGGGAGGAACTATGGCTACACCTTC
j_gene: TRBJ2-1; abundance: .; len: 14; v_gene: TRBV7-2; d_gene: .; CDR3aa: CASSPFQGWDEQFF; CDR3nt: TGTGCCAGCAGCCCTTTTCAGGGGTGGGATGAGCAGTTCTTC
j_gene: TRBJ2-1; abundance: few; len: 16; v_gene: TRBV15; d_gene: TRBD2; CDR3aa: CATSRETSGSYNEQFF; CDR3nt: TGTGCCACCAGCAGAGAAACTAGCGGCTCCTACAATGAGCAGTTCTTC
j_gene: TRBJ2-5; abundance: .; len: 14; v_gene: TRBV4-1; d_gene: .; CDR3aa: CASSQDRVSETQYF; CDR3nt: TGCGCCAGCAGCCAAGATAGGGTTTCAGAGACCCAGTACTTC
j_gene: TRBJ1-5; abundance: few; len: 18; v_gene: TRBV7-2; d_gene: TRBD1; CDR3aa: CASTLDGTGAYSNQPQHF; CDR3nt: TGTGCCAGCACCCTAGACGGGACAGGGGCATATAGCAATCAGCCCCAGCATTTT
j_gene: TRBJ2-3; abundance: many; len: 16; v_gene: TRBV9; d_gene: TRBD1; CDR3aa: CASSAQGATTPDTQYF; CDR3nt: TGTGCCAGCAGCGCACAGGGGGCTACGACGCCAGATACGCAGTATTTT
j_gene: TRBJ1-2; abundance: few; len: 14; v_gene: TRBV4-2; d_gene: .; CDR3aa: CASSQGAGRSGYTF; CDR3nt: TGTGCCAGCAGCCAAGGGGCGGGAAGGTCTGGCTACACCTTC
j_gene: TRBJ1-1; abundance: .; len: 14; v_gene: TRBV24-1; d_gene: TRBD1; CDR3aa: CATSGTGGERGAFF; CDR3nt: TGTGCCACCAGTGGGACAGGGGGGGAGAGGGGCGCTTTCTTT
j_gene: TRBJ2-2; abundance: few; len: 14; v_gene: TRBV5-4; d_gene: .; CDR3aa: CASSLQGGTGELFF; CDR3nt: TGTGCCAGCAGCTTGCAGGGGGGCACCGGGGAGCTGTTTTTT
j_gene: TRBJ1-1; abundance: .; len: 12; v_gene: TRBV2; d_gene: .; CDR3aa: CASSETLSHAFF; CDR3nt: TGTGCCAGCAGTGAAACCCTTTCGCACGCTTTCTTT
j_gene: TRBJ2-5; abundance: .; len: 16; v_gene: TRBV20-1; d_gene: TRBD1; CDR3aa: CSARETGTENFQTQYF; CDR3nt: TGCAGTGCCCGCGAGACAGGGACAGAGAACTTTCAGACCCAGTACTTC
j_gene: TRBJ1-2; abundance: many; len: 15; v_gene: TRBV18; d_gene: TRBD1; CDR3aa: CASSRDSVTNYGYTF; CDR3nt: TGTGCCAGCTCACGGGACAGCGTGACTAACTATGGCTACACCTTC
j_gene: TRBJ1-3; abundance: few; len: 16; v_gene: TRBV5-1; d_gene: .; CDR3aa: CASSSPGSSSGNTIYF; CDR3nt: TGCGCCAGCAGCTCCCCGGGGTCCAGCTCTGGAAACACCATATATTTT
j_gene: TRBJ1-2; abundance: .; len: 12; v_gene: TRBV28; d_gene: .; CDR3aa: CAGGTDVYGYTF; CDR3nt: TGTGCCGGCGGGACGGACGTATATGGCTACACCTTC
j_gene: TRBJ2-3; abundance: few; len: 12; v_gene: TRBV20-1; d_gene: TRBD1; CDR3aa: CSVRTGADTQYF; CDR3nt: TGCAGTGTCAGGACAGGGGCAGATACGCAGTATTTT
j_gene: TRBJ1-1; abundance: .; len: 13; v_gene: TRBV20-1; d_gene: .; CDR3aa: CSAVRGVNTEAFF; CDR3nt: TGCAGTGCTGTTAGAGGGGTGAACACTGAAGCTTTCTTT
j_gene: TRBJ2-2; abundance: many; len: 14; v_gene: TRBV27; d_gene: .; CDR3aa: CASRKEIDTGELFF; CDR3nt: TGTGCCAGCAGGAAAGAGATCGACACCGGGGAGCTGTTTTTT
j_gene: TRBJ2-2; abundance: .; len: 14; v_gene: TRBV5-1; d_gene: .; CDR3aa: CASSSGDRAGELFF; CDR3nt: TGCGCCAGCAGTTCGGGGGACCGGGCCGGGGAGCTGTTTTTT
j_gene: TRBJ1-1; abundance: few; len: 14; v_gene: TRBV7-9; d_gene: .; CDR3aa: CASSQQGGGTEAFF; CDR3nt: TGTGCCAGCAGCCAACAGGGCGGAGGTACTGAAGCTTTCTTT
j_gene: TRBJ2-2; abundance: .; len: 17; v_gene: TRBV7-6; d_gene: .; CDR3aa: CASSLSGRQINTGELFF; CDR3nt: TGTGCCAGCAGCTTATCGGGACGACAGATTAACACCGGGGAGCTGTTTTTT
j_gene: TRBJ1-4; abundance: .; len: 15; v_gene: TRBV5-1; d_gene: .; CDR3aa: CASSIYSATNEKLFF; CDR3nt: TGCGCCAGCAGCATCTACAGCGCAACTAATGAAAAACTGTTTTTT
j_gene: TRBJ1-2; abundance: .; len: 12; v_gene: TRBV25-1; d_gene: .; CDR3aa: CASMNRADGYTF; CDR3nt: TGTGCCAGCATGAACAGGGCCGATGGCTACACCTTC
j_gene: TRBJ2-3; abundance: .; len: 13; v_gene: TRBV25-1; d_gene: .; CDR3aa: CASNPTSTDTQYF; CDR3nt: TGTGCCAGCAACCCGACTAGCACAGATACGCAGTATTTT
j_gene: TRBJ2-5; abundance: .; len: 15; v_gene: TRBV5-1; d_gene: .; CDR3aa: CASRPSYWIQETQYF; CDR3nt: TGCGCCAGCAGACCATCCTACTGGATACAAGAGACCCAGTACTTC
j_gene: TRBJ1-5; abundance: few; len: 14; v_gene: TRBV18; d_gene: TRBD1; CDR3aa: CASSPDSGGRPQHF; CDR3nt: TGTGCCAGCTCACCCGATTCAGGGGGCCGGCCCCAGCATTTT
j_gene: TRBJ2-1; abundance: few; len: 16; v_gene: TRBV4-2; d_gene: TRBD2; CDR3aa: CASSQDLPSGGNEQFF; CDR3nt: TGTGCCAGCAGCCAAGATTTGCCTAGCGGGGGTAATGAGCAGTTCTTC
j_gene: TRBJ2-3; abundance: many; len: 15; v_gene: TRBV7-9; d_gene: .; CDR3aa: CASSFRHGKLNTQYF; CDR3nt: TGTGCCAGCAGCTTCAGACACGGGAAGTTGAATACGCAGTATTTT
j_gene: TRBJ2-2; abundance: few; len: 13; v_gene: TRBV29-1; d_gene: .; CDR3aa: CSVGGGNTGELFF; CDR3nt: TGCAGCGTTGGGGGTGGGAACACCGGGGAGCTGTTTTTT
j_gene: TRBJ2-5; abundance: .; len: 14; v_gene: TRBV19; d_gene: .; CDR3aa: CASRDGGPWETQYF; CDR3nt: TGTGCCAGTAGGGACGGGGGCCCGTGGGAGACCCAGTACTTC